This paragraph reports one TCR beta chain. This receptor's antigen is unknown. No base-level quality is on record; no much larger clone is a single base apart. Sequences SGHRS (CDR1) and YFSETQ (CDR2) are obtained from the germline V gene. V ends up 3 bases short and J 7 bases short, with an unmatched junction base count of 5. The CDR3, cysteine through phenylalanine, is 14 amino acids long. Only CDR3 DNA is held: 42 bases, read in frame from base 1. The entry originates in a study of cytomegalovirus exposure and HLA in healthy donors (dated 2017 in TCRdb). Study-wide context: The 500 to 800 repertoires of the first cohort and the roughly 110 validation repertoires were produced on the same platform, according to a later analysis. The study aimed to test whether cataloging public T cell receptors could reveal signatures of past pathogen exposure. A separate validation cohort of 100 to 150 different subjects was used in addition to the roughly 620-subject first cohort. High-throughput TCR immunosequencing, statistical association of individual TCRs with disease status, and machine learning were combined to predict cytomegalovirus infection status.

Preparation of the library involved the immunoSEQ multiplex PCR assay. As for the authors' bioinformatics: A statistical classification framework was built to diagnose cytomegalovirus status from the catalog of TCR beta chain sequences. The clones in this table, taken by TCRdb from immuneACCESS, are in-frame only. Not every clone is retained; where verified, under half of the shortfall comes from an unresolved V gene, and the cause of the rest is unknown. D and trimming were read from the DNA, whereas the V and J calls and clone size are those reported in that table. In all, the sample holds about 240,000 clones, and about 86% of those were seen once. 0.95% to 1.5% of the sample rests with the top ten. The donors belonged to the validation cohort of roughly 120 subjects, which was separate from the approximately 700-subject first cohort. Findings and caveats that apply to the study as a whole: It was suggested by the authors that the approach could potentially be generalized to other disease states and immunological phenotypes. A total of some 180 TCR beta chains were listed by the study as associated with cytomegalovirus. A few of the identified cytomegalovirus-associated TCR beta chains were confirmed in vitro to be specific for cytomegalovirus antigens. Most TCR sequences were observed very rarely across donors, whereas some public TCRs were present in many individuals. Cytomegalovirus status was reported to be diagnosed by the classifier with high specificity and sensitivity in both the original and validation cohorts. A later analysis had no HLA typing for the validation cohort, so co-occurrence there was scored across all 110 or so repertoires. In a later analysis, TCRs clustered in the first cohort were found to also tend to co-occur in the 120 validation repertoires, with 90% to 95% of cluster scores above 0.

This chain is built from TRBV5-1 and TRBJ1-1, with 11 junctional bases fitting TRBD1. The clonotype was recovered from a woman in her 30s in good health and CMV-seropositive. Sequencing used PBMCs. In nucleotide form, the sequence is TGCGCCAGCAGCTCTTTGGGACAGGGGGTTGAAGCTTTCTTT. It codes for CASSSLGQGVEAFF.